The rows below give T cell receptor beta chains drawn from one sample of a study of blood T cell repertoires in COVID-19. The repertoire was sequenced with immunoSEQ multiplex PCR; TCRdb's copy has only in-frame clones and lacks some. The sample shows 300,000 to 450,000 clones, 87% of them seen only once. Sequenced: PBMCs or T cells enriched from blood (not recorded which). These TCRs come from a woman aged 25 to 39 who had recovered from COVID-19. Each CDR3 is given with its conserved first and last residue. The order of the fields is clone size, V gene, J gene, D gene, CDR3 DNA, CDR3 protein. The D gene is left open where the match is weak. For some rows the clone size is stated as once, few or many, or as a class when expanded; others skip it.

size: NA
V: TRBV28
J: TRBJ1-1
D: NA
DNA: TGTGCCAGCAGTTTACATTCCGTCGGAGCTTTCTTT
CDR3: CASSLHSVGAFF

size: NA
V: TRBV11-3
J: TRBJ2-7
D: NA
DNA: TGTGCCAGCAGCCTTTGGGGGGGGCCTACCTACGAGCAGTACTTC
CDR3: CASSLWGGPTYEQYF

size: few
V: TRBV5-4
J: TRBJ1-6
D: TRBD1
DNA: TGTGCCAGCAGCCGACAGGGGGCAGAGAATTCACCCCTCCACTTT
CDR3: CASSRQGAENSPLHF

size: NA
V: TRBV30
J: TRBJ1-5
D: TRBD1
DNA: TGTGCCTGCGGACAGGGGGCCGGTCAGCCCCAGCATTTT
CDR3: CACGQGAGQPQHF

size: few
V: TRBV2
J: TRBJ2-2
D: NA
DNA: TGTGCCAGCGTGCAGGGGTCCACCGGGGAGCTGTTTTTT
CDR3: CASVQGSTGELFF

size: NA
V: TRBV10-3
J: TRBJ2-1
D: TRBD2
DNA: TGTGCCATCAGTGGCGCTAGCGGGGGTTACATTGAGCAGTTCTTC
CDR3: CAISGASGGYIEQFF

size: NA
V: TRBV28
J: TRBJ1-2
D: NA
DNA: TGTGCCAGCAGTATCCTGACAGTTCGGCGTGGCTACACCTTC
CDR3: CASSILTVRRGYTF

size: NA
V: TRBV19
J: TRBJ2-4
D: TRBD2
DNA: TGTGCCAGTACCCCCGGGACTAGCGGGGGGAAAAACATTCAGTACTTC
CDR3: CASTPGTSGGKNIQYF

size: NA
V: TRBV19
J: TRBJ1-2
D: NA
DNA: TGTGCCAGTACTGGGCAGGGAAAAAACTATGGCTACACCTTC
CDR3: CASTGQGKNYGYTF

size: NA
V: TRBV10-3
J: TRBJ1-2
D: TRBD1
DNA: TGTGCCACCGGACAGGGTTACTATGGCTACACCTTC
CDR3: CATGQGYYGYTF

size: once
V: TRBV18
J: TRBJ2-7
D: NA
DNA: TGTGCCAGCTCAGGGGGCGCCTACGAGCAGTACTTC
CDR3: CASSGGAYEQYF

size: few
V: TRBV28
J: TRBJ1-2
D: NA
DNA: TGTGCCAGCAGTTCGCGGGAGCAACCAAGGAATTATGGCTACACCTTC
CDR3: CASSSREQPRNYGYTF

size: once
V: TRBV9
J: TRBJ1-1
D: TRBD1
DNA: TGTGCCAGCTCATTAGGGGGACAGGGGACTGAAGCTTTCTTT
CDR3: CASSLGGQGTEAFF

size: NA
V: TRBV7-9
J: TRBJ2-7
D: NA
DNA: TGTGCCAGCAGCACCCGGGGGTCCGGGTCCGACGAGCAGTACTTC
CDR3: CASSTRGSGSDEQYF

size: NA
V: TRBV7-2
J: TRBJ2-1
D: TRBD1
DNA: TGTGCCAGCAGCCTACAGGGGGCTTATTACAATGAGCAGTTCTTC
CDR3: CASSLQGAYYNEQFF

size: NA
V: TRBV30
J: TRBJ2-1
D: TRBD2
DNA: TGTGCCTGGAGTGAAACGATGACTAGCCCGCTACATGAGCAGTTCTTC
CDR3: CAWSETMTSPLHEQFF

size: few
V: TRBV10-3
J: TRBJ1-5
D: NA
DNA: TGTGCCATCAGTGAGGGGGCCGGTTATGGTCAGCCCCAGCATTTT
CDR3: CAISEGAGYGQPQHF

size: NA
V: TRBV12-3/TRBV12-4
J: TRBJ1-2
D: TRBD1
DNA: TGTGCCAGCAGTTGGACAGGGTACGGCTACACCTTC
CDR3: CASSWTGYGYTF

size: NA
V: TRBV28
J: TRBJ1-2
D: NA
DNA: TGTGCCAGCAGGCCGGGGAGCTATGGCTACACCTTC
CDR3: CASRPGSYGYTF

size: NA
V: TRBV14
J: TRBJ2-4
D: NA
DNA: TGTGCCAGCAGCCAAAGCGTCGTCCCCATTCAGTACTTC
CDR3: CASSQSVVPIQYF

size: NA
V: TRBV5-4
J: TRBJ2-5
D: NA
DNA: TGTGCCAGCAGCTTGGACCGGAGATCCGAGACCCAGTACTTC
CDR3: CASSLDRRSETQYF

size: NA
V: TRBV1
J: TRBJ2-2
D: NA
DNA: TGCACCAGCAGCCCCCTAGCGGGGGGAGGCACCGGGGAGCTGTTTTTT
CDR3: CTSSPLAGGGTGELFF

size: NA
V: TRBV6-1
J: TRBJ1-4
D: NA
DNA: TGTGCCAGCAGTGAATTCCCCACACACGGGGGATCTAATGAAAAACTGTTTTTT
CDR3: CASSEFPTHGGSNEKLFF

size: NA
V: TRBV10-3
J: TRBJ2-7
D: NA
DNA: TGTGCCATCAGTGGTCCGACAGAGTCCATCTACGAGCAGTACTTC
CDR3: CAISGPTESIYEQYF

size: NA
V: TRBV10-2
J: TRBJ2-2
D: NA
DNA: TGCGCCAGCAGACCCCCGGAGGCCGGGGAGCTGTTTTTT
CDR3: CASRPPEAGELFF

size: NA
V: TRBV18
J: TRBJ1-2
D: TRBD1
DNA: TGTGCCAGCTCACCGAACAGGGGAGATAACTATGGCTACACCTTC
CDR3: CASSPNRGDNYGYTF

size: NA
V: TRBV6-2/TRBV6-3
J: TRBJ2-2
D: TRBD1
DNA: TGTGCCAGCAGTCCGCGGACAGGTTCCCCGAACACCGGGGAGCTGTTTTTT
CDR3: CASSPRTGSPNTGELFF

size: NA
V: TRBV5-1
J: TRBJ1-4
D: TRBD1
DNA: TGCGCCAGCAGCTTGGGGACAGGCCGTAATGAAAAACTGTTTTTT
CDR3: CASSLGTGRNEKLFF

size: NA
V: TRBV19
J: TRBJ1-2
D: NA
DNA: TGTGCCAGTAGTATGGTTCCCGGCGGGCCCTCGGAAGGCTACACCTTC
CDR3: CASSMVPGGPSEGYTF

size: NA
V: TRBV7-2
J: TRBJ1-6
D: NA
DNA: TGTGCCAGCAGGTTAGAGGGGAGGATTAATTCACCCCTCCACTTT
CDR3: CASRLEGRINSPLHF

size: few
V: TRBV6-5
J: TRBJ1-2
D: NA
DNA: TGTGCCAGCAGTTACCAGGGAACCTATGGCTACACCTTC
CDR3: CASSYQGTYGYTF

size: NA
V: TRBV29-1
J: TRBJ2-2
D: NA
DNA: TGCAGCGTTGTAGAGAGGGGAGGATTAGGCACCGGGGAGCTGTTTTTT
CDR3: CSVVERGGLGTGELFF

size: once
V: TRBV21-1
J: TRBJ2-5
D: NA
DNA: TGTGCCAGCGGGGGGACCAAAGAGACCCAGTACTTC
CDR3: CASGGTKETQYF

size: NA
V: TRBV3-1/TRBV3-2
J: TRBJ2-1
D: TRBD2
DNA: TGTGCCAGCAGCCCTATCGGCCGGGGGGGTAACAATGAGCAGTTCTTC
CDR3: CASSPIGRGGNNEQFF

size: NA
V: TRBV28
J: TRBJ1-5
D: NA
DNA: TGTGCCAGCACCAACAGGTTTTTGTATAGCAATCAGCCCCAGCATTTT
CDR3: CASTNRFLYSNQPQHF

size: NA
V: TRBV19
J: TRBJ2-7
D: NA
DNA: TGTGCCAGTAGGGCGGGAAACGAGCAGTACTTC
CDR3: CASRAGNEQYF

size: NA
V: TRBV13
J: TRBJ2-3
D: TRBD2
DNA: TGTGCCAGCAGCTCGGTTAGCGGGGGAACCACAGATACGCAGTATTTT
CDR3: CASSSVSGGTTDTQYF

size: NA
V: TRBV6-5
J: TRBJ2-1
D: TRBD2
DNA: TGTGCCAGCACTTACGGGACTAGCAGTGAGCAGTTCTTC
CDR3: CASTYGTSSEQFF

size: NA
V: TRBV5-1
J: TRBJ2-5
D: TRBD2
DNA: TGCGCCAGCAGCTACAAACTAGCGGTGACACAAGAGACCCAGTACTTC
CDR3: CASSYKLAVTQETQYF

size: NA
V: TRBV15
J: TRBJ1-3
D: NA
DNA: TGTGCCACCAGCAGGGCAGGGGAAGGGAACACCATATATTTT
CDR3: CATSRAGEGNTIYF

size: NA
V: TRBV5-1
J: TRBJ1-2
D: TRBD1
DNA: TGCGCCAGCAGCTTAGCGGGACAGGGTCTTTCGGTTCGCGGCTACACCTTC
CDR3: CASSLAGQGLSVRGYTF

size: NA
V: TRBV6-1
J: TRBJ2-5
D: TRBD1
DNA: TGTGCCAGCAGTGAAGGGACAGGGGGCCCCCGGGAGACCCAGTACTTC
CDR3: CASSEGTGGPRETQYF

size: once
V: TRBV30
J: TRBJ1-1
D: NA
DNA: TGTGCCTGGGCACGGGAGGACACTGAAGCTTTCTTT
CDR3: CAWAREDTEAFF

size: NA
V: TRBV5-8
J: TRBJ1-1
D: NA
DNA: TGTGCCAGCAGCTGGGGAGTGGGAGGCGCAGGCACTGAAGCTTTCTTT
CDR3: CASSWGVGGAGTEAFF

size: NA
V: TRBV19
J: TRBJ1-2
D: NA
DNA: TGTGCCAGCTACTCGGGAGGCTACACCTTC
CDR3: CASYSGGYTF

size: NA
V: TRBV28
J: TRBJ2-7
D: NA
DNA: TGTGCCAGCCACTACGGGAACCCCTACGAGCAGTACTTC
CDR3: CASHYGNPYEQYF

size: once
V: TRBV7-9
J: TRBJ2-3
D: NA
DNA: TGTGCCACCCCGGGGGAAGCTGCTACAGATACGCAGTATTTT
CDR3: CATPGEAATDTQYF

size: NA
V: TRBV11-1
J: TRBJ2-3
D: NA
DNA: TGTGCCAGCAGCTTAGATGCGGGGCCCACAGATACGCAGTATTTT
CDR3: CASSLDAGPTDTQYF

size: NA
V: TRBV18
J: TRBJ2-7
D: TRBD1
DNA: TGTGCCAGCTCACCAGGAAGACAGGGGACCTCCCGCGAGCAGTACTTC
CDR3: CASSPGRQGTSREQYF

size: NA
V: TRBV30
J: TRBJ1-6
D: TRBD1
DNA: TGTGCCTGGAGTGTACTCGACAGGGAGAGTTCACCCCTCCACTTT
CDR3: CAWSVLDRESSPLHF